The clone carrying this TCR beta chain was recorded only once. Its target is unknown. It was cDNA, reverse transcribed from extracted RNA, that served as the sequencing template. The method was immunoSEQ multiplex PCR; TCRdb's version includes in-frame clones alone and lacks a portion of them. The table lists 150,000 or so clones, roughly 58% of them singletons, with roughly 17% in the top ten. Germline V gene sequence: CDR1 SGDLS, CDR2 YYNGEE. Losses at the gene ends were 7 bases for V and 7 bases for J; bases not matched to a gene: 7. There are 12 residues in the CDR3. The data stem from a study of CD8+ T cells in alopecia areata. About the study: Tofacitinib was taken orally by treated patients, and the dose was 5 to 10 mg twice daily. For treated patients, severity scores reflected the percentage of scalp area affected.

This sample's treatment: oral pan-JAK inhibitor, 5-10 mg twice daily. Study findings and constraints: Lesional scalp displayed greater clonality than normal scalp, most notably in alopecia totalis/universalis. In scalp and blood, many expanded lesional clones persisted during tofacitinib.

The J gene is TRBJ2-7, the V gene TRBV9; 8 bases fit TRBD1. The clonotype originates from a human donor with alopecia areata. Sequenced material: CD4+ T cells sorted from blood, taken at approximately week 60, from a patient treated with tofacitinib. The CDR3 coding sequence is TGTGCCAGCGGACAGGGATTGGGGGAGCAGTACTTC. Amino acid sequence: CASGQGLGEQYF. Drawing the rest from reference TRBV9 and TRBJ2-7, the complete variable domain is DSGVTQTPKHLITATGQRVTLRCSPRSGDLSVYWYQQSLDQGLQFLIQYYNGEERAKGNILERFSAQQFPDLHSELNLSSLELGDSALYFCASGQGLGEQYFGPGTRLTVT.